The 22 T cell receptor beta chains presented below share a single source sample, sequenced in a study of blood T cell repertoires in COVID-19. Here immunoSEQ multiplex PCR was the method, and the copy in TCRdb shows in-frame clones only, minus some. Here the sample spans more than 250,000 clones, around 85% being singletons. Sequencing input: PBMCs or T cells enriched from blood (not recorded which). These receptors originate from a woman aged 40 to 50 who had recovered from COVID-19.

V is TRBV18 and J is TRBJ1-1; tentative D call: TRBD1 (5 bases). Germline V gene lookup returns CDR1 KGHSH and CDR2 LQKENI. The V end was cut by 2 bases, the J end by 1 base, with 8 bases between. This CDR3 has 14 residues. In DNA form, the CDR3 reads TGTGCCAGCTCACCAGCAACAGGGAACACTGAAGCTTTCTTT. Encoded protein: CASSPATGNTEAFF.

This clone has more than one count but fewer than ten. V usage is TRBV12-3 or TRBV12-4 and J usage is TRBJ2-5, with D possibly matching TRBD2 (5 bases). V lost 0 bases, J lost 3 bases, and 5 bases lay in between. The CDR3 runs to 13 residues. The CDR3 region has the DNA TGTGCCAGCAGTTTAGCCGGGAAAGAGACCCAGTACTTC. Protein: CASSLAGKETQYF.

This chain links TRBV4-1 with TRBJ1-6; D gene ambiguous. Looked up from germline, CDR1 is MGHRA and CDR2 is YSYEKL. The CDR3 is 13 amino acids. Trimming shortened V by 0 bases and J by 9 bases, and 6 bases separated the two germline ends. CDR3 DNA sequence: TGCGCCAGCAGCCAAGATCTAATTTCACCCCTCCACTTT. Translated, it gives CASSQDLISPLHF.

The CDR3 nucleotides are TGTGCCAGCGGGGTCACCCAGGGGGCAATCGGGGAGCTGTTTTTT. Its protein is CASGVTQGAIGELFF. The chain employs TRBV6-5 and TRBJ2-2; 8 bases align to TRBD1. The trim removed 8 bases at V and 7 bases at J, leaving 12 bases unmatched. Germline V gene data show CDR1 as MNHEY and CDR2 as SVGAGI. This CDR3 has 15 residues.

The chain joins TRBV10-3 to TRBJ2-5; 9 bases align to TRBD2. The V and J ends lost 2 bases and 1 base, in that order; junction bases with no gene match: 5. The CDR3 totals 16 residues. Per the germline V gene, CDR1 is ENHRY and CDR2 is SYGVKD. The CDR3 is CAISEGAGGFQETQYF. The CDR3 coding sequence is TGTGCCATCAGTGAGGGGGCGGGAGGGTTCCAAGAGACCCAGTACTTC.

This sequence joins TRBV10-3 and TRBJ1-4; maybe TRBD1 (6 bases). Germline V CDR1 and CDR2: ENHRY, SYGVKD. The CDR3 loop spans 14 amino acids. Trimming removed 4 bases from V and 3 bases from J, with 9 bases in between. This CDR3 reads CAISGTAANEKLFF. CDR3 sequence (DNA): TGTGCCATCAGTGGGACAGCCGCTAATGAAAAACTGTTTTTT.

This chain links TRBV18 with TRBJ2-3; 11 positions match TRBD2. Per germline, CDR1 KGHSH and CDR2 LQKENI. The CDR3 is made up of 16 amino acids. V gave up 3 bases and J gave up 4 bases; unmatched junction bases: 6. DNA of the CDR3: TGTGCCAGCTCACCCCGACTAGCGGGAAGAGCAGATACGCAGTATTTT. Translated, it gives CASSPRLAGRADTQYF.

In this sample, this clone turned up once. This chain connects TRBV15 to TRBJ2-1; TRBD1 aligns across 7 bases. Germline V gives CDR1 LNHNV, CDR2 YYDKDF (reference sequence). V dropped 1 base and J dropped 0; count of bases not matched to a gene: 3. The CDR3 has 16 amino acids. This CDR3 reads CATSRGTGVSYNEQFF. CDR3 in DNA: TGTGCCACCAGCAGAGGGACAGGAGTCTCCTACAATGAGCAGTTCTTC. Filled out from reference TRBV15 and TRBJ2-1, the complete variable domain reads DAMVIQNPRYQVTQFGKPVTLSCSQTLNHNVMYWYQQKSSQAPKLLFHYYDKDFNNEADTPDNFQSRRPNTSFCFLDIRSPGLGDTAMYLCATSRGTGVSYNEQFFGPGTRLTVL.

CDR3 sequence (DNA): TGTGCCAGCAGGCGGGACCGTCCGTCTGGAAACACCATATATTTT. This gives the protein CASRRDRPSGNTIYF. The chain carries TRBV2 and TRBJ1-3, with TRBD1 as a possible D gene (5 bases). V was clipped by 6 bases and J by 1 base, with 13 bases between them. The CDR3 runs to 15 residues. Germline V gene data show CDR1 as SNHLY and CDR2 as FYNNEI.

The table lists this clone with a few counts. The chain recombines TRBV9 with TRBJ2-5; 11 bases match TRBD2. The CDR3 runs 16 residues. Losses at the gene ends were 0 bases for V and 4 bases for J; bases not matched to a gene: 5. CDR1 and CDR2 from the germline V gene are SGDLS and YYNGEE. CDR3 sequence reads: CASSVGPLAGGETQYF. The CDR3, as DNA: TGTGCCAGCAGCGTAGGGCCCCTAGCGGGAGGAGAGACCCAGTACTTC.

V gene TRBV6-1 combines with J gene TRBJ1-1; the D is unclear. The CDR3 consists of 13 residues. Trimming took off 3 bases at V and 4 bases at J, with 9 bases between the two ends. Germline CDR1 reads MNHNS; CDR2 reads SASEGT. CDR3 loop: CASSDRGFTEAFF. CDR3 DNA: TGTGCCAGCAGTGATCGAGGGTTCACTGAAGCTTTCTTT.

The V and J genes are TRBV15 and TRBJ2-7; maybe TRBD2 (6 bases). The CDR3 loop spans 13 amino acids. Between the trimmed V and J ends, which lost 8 bases and 3 bases, there was a span of 14 bases. The V gene's germline CDR1 is LNHNV and CDR2 YYDKDF (reference sequence). The CDR3 nucleotides read TGTGCCACCTCATTGGCGGGAATCTACGAGCAGTACTTC. Protein sequence: CATSLAGIYEQYF.

V and J are TRBV5-6 and TRBJ1-1; maybe TRBD1 (6 bases). V lost 5 bases and J 1 base, leaving 18 bases between the germline ends. CDR3 length equals 16 residues. Germline V lookup: CDR1 SGHDT, CDR2 YYEEEE. CDR3 bases: TGTGCCAGCAGTACTATCAGGGGAAGGTCGAACACTGAAGCTTTCTTT. Protein: CASSTIRGRSNTEAFF.

The gene calls are TRBV5-1 and TRBJ2-5, with 7 bases aligning to TRBD1. Per germline, CDR1 SGHRS and CDR2 YFSETQ. V dropped 2 bases and J dropped 4; count of bases not matched to a gene: 8. The CDR3 extends over 15 amino acids. The CDR3 loop is CASSFTTQGLETQYF. Written as DNA, the CDR3 is TGCGCCAGCAGCTTTACGACACAGGGGTTAGAGACCCAGTACTTC.

V usage is TRBV7-3 and J usage is TRBJ2-1, with 9 nucleotides matching TRBD2. The CDR3 consists of 18 residues. Germline trimming cut 5 bases from V and 6 bases from J; bases unmatched to any gene: 17. Germline values: CDR1 SGHTA, CDR2 FQGTGA. As DNA, the CDR3 is TGTGCCAGCAGCCTCCGGGGATCTACTAGCGGGCGCACCAATGAGCAGTTCTTC. Amino acid sequence: CASSLRGSTSGRTNEQFF.

This clone was detected only once. The chain is built from TRBV18 and TRBJ1-6; TRBD1 aligns across 7 bases. Germline assignment: CDR1 KGHSH and CDR2 LQKENI. After removal of 3 bases from V and 8 bases from J, the junction contained 4 bases not matched to a gene. The CDR3 runs 14 residues. The CDR3 sequence: CASSPGQLYSPLHF. CDR3 in DNA: TGTGCCAGCTCACCGGGACAGCTTTATTCACCCCTCCACTTT.

The J gene is TRBJ2-1, the V gene TRBV9; 7 nucleotides agree with TRBD2. Germline V gene lookup returns CDR1 SGDLS and CDR2 YYNGEE. V was pared by 4 bases and J by 7 bases, with 17 bases of the junction left unmatched. CDR3 length: 17 residues. CDR3 residues: CASSSNLWGGNRNEQFF. CDR3 nucleotide sequence: TGTGCCAGCAGCTCTAATCTCTGGGGGGGAAATAGGAATGAGCAGTTCTTC.

The V gene is TRBV6-2 or TRBV6-3, the J gene TRBJ2-3; no clear D. CDR3 size: 16 residues. V was cut by 2 bases and J by 0 bases, with 12 bases left in between. Germline V gene data show CDR1 as MNHEY and CDR2 as SVGEGT. Written as DNA, the CDR3 is TGTGCCAGCAGTTACCCCGGCGGTACTAGCACAGATACGCAGTATTTT. This gives the protein CASSYPGGTSTDTQYF.

The chain links TRBV6-6 to TRBJ2-1, with 9 bases aligning to TRBD2. The CDR3 sequence is 22 residues long. J gave up 2 bases and V 5 bases, and 25 bases lay outside the gene matches. Germline V CDR1 and CDR2: MNHNY, SVGAGI (reference sequence). The CDR3 spells CASSPTRGEPRPSGVTYNEQFF. CDR3 sequence (DNA): TGTGCCAGCAGTCCCACCCGGGGGGAGCCTAGACCTAGCGGGGTTACCTACAATGAGCAGTTCTTC.

J is TRBJ2-7 and V is TRBV21-1; TRBD2, the table's D call, lacks a check against the DNA. TRBV21-1 is a listed pseudogene. The CDR3 covers 15 residues. The CDR3 DNA reads as TGTGCCAGCAGCGGGTCCAGCGGAAGCTCCTACGAGCAGTACTTC. It yields the protein CASSGSSGSSYEQYF.

The genes are TRBV7-8 and TRBJ2-3; 10 bases fit TRBD2. V shed 4 bases and J 7 bases; nucleotides not matched to a gene: 11. CDR3 length: 16 residues. Germline assignment: CDR1 SGHVS and CDR2 FQNEAQ. The CDR3 DNA sequence: TGTGCCAGCAGCTCTTCTAGCGGGAGTGGAGCAAATACGCAGTATTTT. Its translation: CASSSSSGSGANTQYF.

The chain recombines TRBV5-4 with TRBJ2-5; D possibly corresponds to TRBD2 (5 bases). Germline-derived CDR1 and CDR2 are SGHNT and YYREEE (reference sequence). V lost 4 bases to trimming and J lost 0 bases, with 13 bases between them. The CDR3 spans 15 residues. The CDR3 DNA sequence: TGTGCCAGCAGCAAAGGACTTGTCGACCAAGAGACCCAGTACTTC. Encoded protein: CASSKGLVDQETQYF.